These T cell receptor beta chains were read from a single sample in a study of blood T cells in healthy people across ages. Using its own MiXCR run on the 5' RACE reads, TCRdb lists one record per CDR3 protein. The sample records 550,000 to 700,000 distinct CDR3 sequences, 25% to 30% being singletons. Sequencing was done on a sample of blood. The receptors come from a woman aged 70 to 79 in good health. CDR3s include the opening cysteine and the closing phenylalanine or tryptophan. D genes are given only for firm matches. Only part of the rows carry a size: once, few, many, or a class if the clone is expanded.

TRBJ2-3 | . | TRBV5-1 | . | CASSLAGQPTDTQYF | TGCGCCAGCAGCTTGGCCGGACAGCCCACAGATACGCAGTATTTT
TRBJ1-2 | . | TRBV11-2 | . | CASSLGEGGYTF | TGTGCCAGCAGCTTAGGGGAGGGAGGCTACACCTTC
TRBJ1-5 | few | TRBV6-2/TRBV6-3 | TRBD1 | CASSSHRTDRGKQPQHF | TGTGCCAGCAGTTCCCACAGGACAGACAGGGGCAAACAGCCCCAGCATTTT
TRBJ2-7 | . | TRBV21-1 | . | CASSKGSPPRYGQYF | TGTGCCAGCAGCAAAGGATCTCCTCCCCGCTACGGGCAGTACTTC
TRBJ1-1 | . | TRBV7-9 | . | CASNHEGAGTEAFF | TGTGCCAGCAACCATGAAGGGGCTGGTACTGAAGCTTTCTTT
TRBJ2-7 | few | TRBV18 | TRBD2 | CASSPYSGGLTGEQYF | TGTGCCAGCTCACCCTATAGCGGGGGACTAACCGGCGAGCAGTACTTC
TRBJ2-5 | . | TRBV7-9 | . | CASSLRLRGQETQYF | TGTGCCAGCAGCTTAAGATTAAGGGGACAAGAGACCCAGTACTTC
TRBJ1-1 | . | TRBV20-1 | TRBD1 | CSARQGAGSTEAFF | TGCAGTGCTAGACAGGGGGCGGGGAGCACTGAAGCTTTCTTT
TRBJ2-5 | few | TRBV12-3/TRBV12-4 | . | CASSFGRDAQETQYF | TGTGCCAGCAGTTTCGGCCGGGACGCTCAAGAGACCCAGTACTTC
TRBJ1-2 | . | TRBV5-4 | . | CASSYDGTNGYTF | TGTGCCAGCAGCTATGACGGAACGAATGGCTACACCTTC